This T cell receptor (beta chain) was captured by sequencing in a study of T cells in Graves' hyperthyroidism and ophthalmopathy (dated by TCRdb to between 2018 and 2021). Regarding the complete study: Peripheral blood samples were taken at the time of initial diagnosis, prior to any treatment. To identify TCR V-J signatures that set the groups apart, the researchers used a discovery cohort of 95 to 100 patients, made up of under 50 with Graves' ophthalmopathy and 57 with stable Graves' hyperthyroidism. Prospective prediction of ophthalmopathy was tested in an independent validation cohort consisting of under 20 hyperthyroidism patients and some 16 patients who later progressed to ophthalmopathy. The roughly 99 discovery patients were divided at random into training and test sets in a 7:3 ratio. Thyroid tissue and blood T-cell repertoires from six Graves' hyperthyroidism patients were also compared in the study. After blood sampling, hyperthyroidism patients were treated with methimazole at a starting dose of 30 mg daily, and ophthalmopathy patients were treated with high-dose intravenous methylprednisolone. The paper reports TCR Vbeta CDR3 sequencing of roughly 140 peripheral blood samples: around 45 ophthalmopathy, about 75 hyperthyroidism and around 17 progressor patients. Here is what the overall study found, with its caveats: In validation, the model predicted progression to ophthalmopathy with around 71% sensitivity and 72% to 85% specificity, a median of around 6.6 months before onset. In cross-validation, a model built on a 13 V-J signature told ophthalmopathy apart from stable hyperthyroidism with under 90% sensitivity and 81% to 82% specificity, and in testing the same model reached 80%/75%. No statistical method was used to set the sample size in advance, and investigators knew the group allocation. Blood samples also contained most of the expanded thyroid clonotypes (frequency above 0.001), which suggests that blood repertoires may reflect thyroid immune responses.

Amplification of TCR beta CDR3 regions was carried out from RNA transcripts. The TCR CDR3 was subjected to a first round of RT-PCR using the HTBI primer set and the Qiagen OneStep RT-PCR kit. A second multiplex PCR round built the libraries, followed by size selection and purification. Paired-end sequencing of the libraries was performed with 100 bp reads on an Illumina HiSeq2000. The original pipeline was this. SOAPnuke was used to process the raw data, removing reads that contained adapters or uncalled bases, had a mean Phred below 15, or lacked an exact match to the constant primer or identifier. High-quality paired reads were merged with COPE v1.2.5, and unique nucleotide sequences were defined as clonotypes. Clonotypes were aligned to IMGT TRBV, TRBD and TRBJ reference segments using MiTCR v1.1. Analysis was restricted to V-J combinations with a frequency above 0.0001, which covered 98% to 99.2% of repertoires. The TCS score was defined as the ratio of F50 (clonal expansion) to E x V (chaos), calculated using BLOSUM62-based TCRdist between CDR3 peptides within each V-J. Welch's t-statistics and random forest reduced 500 to 650 V-J features to roughly 13, which were used in a naive Bayes classifier (R e1071). TCRdb reprocessing: public reads trimmed at Q25 with fastp, clones called with MiXCR, in-frame beta chains kept. Rows are combined by CDR3 protein, so each entry shows the most common genes and DNA. The V and J calls reflect TCRdb's pipeline rather than the authors' work. Present in this sample are around 600,000 distinct CDR3 sequences, 14% of which were seen just once. Approximately 6.4% of the sample comes from the top ten.

As regards this clonotype: Its specific antigen is unknown. Base qualities are not recorded, but no much larger clone differs from it by a single base.

In the ophthalmopathy patients, disease was moderately to severely active, with a Clinical Activity Score of 3 or more, a NOSPECS grade of 4 or more, and a duration of less than 3 months. Patients with uncontrolled infections, other autoimmune diseases, pregnancy or lactation were excluded. Clinical symptoms, serum thyroxine and TRAb, thyroid ultrasound, and orbital computed tomography formed the basis for the diagnoses. PBMCs were isolated from approximately 10 ml of fresh peripheral blood by Ficoll-Paque density gradient centrifugation. Total RNA was extracted using Trizol reagent, and RNA quality was assessed on an Agilent 2100 Bioanalyzer. The CDR3 runs 18 residues from the cysteine to the phenylalanine. Here the CDR3 DNA is all that survives: 54 bases in frame from base 1. The germline V gene encodes CDR1 MNHEY and CDR2 SVGAGI. Trimming takes 0 bases off V and 3 bases off J; junction bases not matched to a gene: 10.

The sequence is built from TRBV6-5 and TRBJ1-4; TRBD1 aligns with 7 central bases. The sample taken for sequencing was blood. The sequence derives from a woman aged 18 to 35 with Graves' ophthalmopathy. The CDR3 region has the sequence CASSYSLQGGSSNEKLFF. Read as DNA, the sequence is TGTGCCAGCAGTTACTCGTTGCAAGGGGGCTCGTCTAATGAAAAACTGTTTTTT.